Detailed here is one T cell receptor (beta chain). The antigen is not known. The junction had 8 bases not matched to a gene; V was cut back by 4 bases and J by 5 bases. CDR3 length equals 15 residues. Looked up from germline, CDR1 is MNHNS and CDR2 is SASEGT. This specimen comes from a study of cytotoxic CD8 clonotypes in ibrutinib-treated CLL. About the study: An average of about 260,000 productive templates and 94,082 productive rearrangements was obtained per sample. Findings and caveats of the study: Sampling time points were not equivalent between sustained-remission and progressing patients. Clonality increased at ibrutinib response and stayed stable in sustained remission. At progression, however, it fell back toward baseline.

Profiling relied on immunoSEQ multiplex PCR, and the TCRdb table lists in-frame clones only, not all of them. Of 150,000 to 200,000 clones listed, 70% to 90% are singletons. The sequence came from a human donor with chronic lymphocytic leukemia. This chain links TRBV6-1 with TRBJ2-5, with 9 bases that match TRBD2. The starting material was PBMCs, obtained at disease progression, from a patient treated with ibrutinib. CDR3 DNA: TGTGCCAGCAGTGGTAGCGGGAGAATGCGGGAGACCCAGTACTTC. Its translation: CASSGSGRMRETQYF.